The entry below gives a single T cell receptor beta chain sequence along with its context. Its target is not known. The data originate from a study of siplizumab effects on memory and regulatory T cells. Study observations and caveats: Suppressive capability of dividing Tregs from siplizumab cultures went unverified.

Using immunoSEQ multiplex PCR, the repertoire was profiled, and TCRdb retains in-frame clones only, with some absent. The sample lists fewer than 85,000 clones; approximately 95% were seen once. The CDR3 totals 15 residues. The J segment lost 3 bases and the V segment lost 2 bases, leaving 6 bases of the junction unmatched. The germline V gene has CDR1 SGHDN and CDR2 FVKESK. The sequenced sample was CD8+ T cells sorted from blood. The receptor was isolated from a human donor in good health. The chain couples TRBV14 to TRBJ1-2; 7 nucleotides match TRBD1. This CDR3 reads CASSQFVDRDYGYTF. In DNA, the CDR3 is TGTGCCAGCAGCCAATTCGTCGACAGGGACTATGGCTACACCTTC.